These 28 T cell receptor beta chains originate from one sample sequenced in a study of blood T cells in healthy people across ages. Next came a second PCR, run for about 7 to 11 cycles, which used a sample-barcoded 5' primer along with a J-beta primer mix. TCRdb used MiXCR to reprocess the 5' RACE reads, holding one entry per CDR3 protein. The table shows 1.5 million to 1.9 million distinct CDR3 sequences, with approximately 43% occurring only once. Sequences were obtained from blood. The receptors derive from a woman between 18 and 29 years old in good health.

About this clonotype itself: Germline is not matched at one junction end, which may reflect a read error. This chain uses TRBV10-3 with TRBJ2-7; D is ambiguous. CDR1 is ENHRY and CDR2 is SYGVKD in the germline V gene. The length of the CDR3 is 12 residues. The CDR3 region has the DNA TGTGCCATCAGTGACGCCCCGACCGAGCAGAACTTC. It specifies CAISDAPTEQNF.

The chain carries TRBV20-1 and TRBJ1-2; D may be TRBD1 (6 bases). The V and J ends lost 3 bases and 4 bases respectively, with 9 bases between them. The CDR3 extends over 12 amino acids. Germline CDR1 and CDR2: DFQATT and SNEGSKA (reference sequence). The chain's CDR3 is CSASVQGYGYTF. In DNA form, the CDR3 reads TGCAGTGCTAGCGTACAGGGCTATGGCTACACCTTC.

V is TRBV6-6 and J is TRBJ2-6; 7 positions agree with TRBD1. V gave up 5 bases and J gave up 2 bases; unmatched junction bases: 9. This CDR3 has 17 amino acids. CDR1 and CDR2 (germline): MNHNY, SVGAGI (reference sequence). In DNA, the CDR3 is TGTGCCAGCAGTCGTGACAGGGTCGGAACTGGGGCCAACGTCCTGACTTTC. This gives the protein CASSRDRVGTGANVLTF.

V is TRBV27 and J is TRBJ2-7; unclear D gene. Germline lookup yields CDR1 MNHEY and CDR2 SMNVEV (reference sequence). The CDR3 has 16 amino acids. The V end was cut by 3 bases, the J end by 0 bases, with 15 bases between. In nucleotides, the CDR3 is TGTGCCAGCAGTTTTCAACGAGACTCGCTCTCCTACGAGCAGTACTTC. Translating it yields CASSFQRDSLSYEQYF.

In nucleotides, the CDR3 is TGTGCCAGCAGTGACATGACGTACAATGAGCAGTTCTTC. As protein: CASSDMTYNEQFF. The chain couples TRBV25-1 to TRBJ2-1, with D uncertain. This CDR3 comprises 13 residues. V was cut by 3 bases and J by 4 bases, with 7 bases left in between. Looked up from germline, CDR1 is MGHDK and CDR2 is SYGVNS.

The rearrangement uses TRBV4-2 and TRBJ2-7; 10 positions agree with TRBD1. The DNA end favors TRBJ2-5, so the J call may be wrong. The CDR3 covers 15 residues. Per germline, CDR1 LGHNA and CDR2 YNFKEQ. The DNA of the CDR3 is TGTGCCAGCAGCCAAGTCGGGACAGGGGAAGAGACCCAGTACTTC. Translated, it gives CASSQVGTGEETQYF.

The table lists this clonotype with a count of one. V is TRBV30 and J is TRBJ1-2; no clear D. Germline V gene lookup returns CDR1 GTSNPN and CDR2 SVGIG (reference sequence). V dropped 2 bases and J dropped 8 bases, with 15 bases sitting between them. This CDR3 spans 13 amino acids. The CDR3: CAWSHAFRQGYTF. CDR3 coding DNA: TGTGCCTGGAGTCACGCGTTCCGGCAGGGCTACACCTTC. The whole variable domain, remainder taken from reference TRBV30 and TRBJ1-2, is SQTIHQWPATLVQPVGSPLSLECTVEGTSNPNLYWYRQAAGRGLQLLFYSVGIGQISSEVPQNLSASRPQDRQFILSSKKLLLSDSGFYLCAWSHAFRQGYTFGSGTRLTVV.

This clonotype was seen many times. For the CDR3, the DNA is TGTGCCAGCAGCAGAGGGGCAAACTATGGCTACACCTTC. This sequence encodes CASSRGANYGYTF. The J gene is TRBJ1-2, the V gene TRBV6-5, with D perhaps matching TRBD1 (5 bases). Germline V gives CDR1 MNHEY, CDR2 SVGAGI. This CDR3 is 13 amino acids long. V was cut by 6 bases and J by 2 bases, with 10 bases left in between.

As concerns this clonotype: Since a much larger clone is just one base distant, this may be a read error. V gene TRBV12-3 or TRBV12-4 combines with J gene TRBJ1-2; D uncertain. Trimming left V 6 bases short and J 2 bases short, with 13 bases between. The CDR3 length is 14 residues. CDR3 sequence (DNA): TGTGCCAGCAGCCACGGCCGGTCCAACTATGGCTACACCTTC. It encodes CASSHGRSNYGYTF.

This sequence joins TRBV28 and TRBJ2-3; 10 bases are shared with TRBD2. V was clipped by 2 bases and J by 2 bases; unmatched bases: 16. The germline V gene has CDR1 MDHEN and CDR2 SYDVKM. There are 20 residues in the CDR3. CDR3 DNA sequence: TGTGCCAGCAGTTTAAGGCCTTCCAGGCTAGCGGGGGTGCTCACAGATACGCAGTATTTT. Its protein product is CASSLRPSRLAGVLTDTQYF.

The chain employs TRBV27 and TRBJ2-4, with no clear D. The V end was cut by 5 bases, the J end by 13 bases, with 15 bases between. The CDR3 is 12 residues long. CDR1 and CDR2 (germline): MNHEY, SMNVEV (reference sequence). CDR3 DNA sequence: TGTGCCAGCAGTATGGGAAGGAATGAGCAGTACTTC. Its protein product is CASSMGRNEQYF.

The rearrangement joins TRBV6-6 to TRBJ1-1, with D perhaps matching TRBD1 (5 bases). The V end lost 6 bases, the J end lost 7 bases, and 15 bases lay between the germline ends. The CDR3 consists of 13 residues. In germline, CDR1 is MNHNY, CDR2 SVGAGI (reference sequence). The CDR3 nucleotides read TGTGCCAGCAGGGAAGACAGATCTCGTGAAGCTTTCTTT. Protein: CASREDRSREAFF.

V is TRBV30 and J is TRBJ2-7; maybe TRBD1 (5 bases). Germline-derived CDR1 and CDR2 are GTSNPN and SVGIG (reference sequence). The CDR3 loop spans 13 amino acids. Trimming took 3 bases from V and 3 from J, leaving 12 bases between them. The CDR3 DNA follows: TGTGCCTGGAGCCAGGGCGCCTACTACGAGCAGTACTTC. Translating gives CAWSQGAYYEQYF.

This clonotype showed up just a few times. The genes are TRBV20-1 and TRBJ2-3, with D perhaps TRBD1 or TRBD2 (6 bases each). The germline V and J ends were trimmed by 3 bases and 0 bases, with 10 bases remaining between them. The germline V gene has CDR1 DFQATT and CDR2 SNEGSKA (reference sequence). This CDR3 is 14 amino acids long. The CDR3 is CSAREGGSTDTQYF. Here the CDR3 DNA reads TGCAGTGCTAGGGAGGGGGGAAGCACAGATACGCAGTATTTT.

This chain links TRBV5-1 with TRBJ1-5; no firm D call. Germline CDR1 SGHRS, CDR2 YFSETQ. V shed 4 bases and J shed 6 bases, with 11 bases lying between them. This CDR3 has 13 residues. The CDR3 DNA sequence: TGCGCCAGCAGCGAGGGCCCCGGTCAGCCCCAGCATTTT. As protein: CASSEGPGQPQHF.

CDR3 bases: TGTGCCAGCTTCGGTCGAACTAGCGTGGCAGATACGCAGTATTTT. This gives the protein CASFGRTSVADTQYF. The rearrangement links TRBV6-1 to TRBJ2-3; 7 bases map to TRBD2. This CDR3 is 15 amino acids long. Germline-derived CDR1 and CDR2 are MNHNS and SASEGT. The J segment lost 4 bases and the V segment lost 8 bases, leaving 12 bases of the junction unmatched.

A few counts support this clonotype. The rearrangement joins TRBV6-6 to TRBJ1-6; TRBD1 is a possible D gene (6 bases). V was pared by 6 bases and J by 6 bases, with 15 bases between. Germline V gene data show CDR1 as MNHNY and CDR2 as SVGAGI (reference sequence). The CDR3 is 15 amino acids. CDR3 in DNA: TGTGCCAGCAGCCGGGACAAGCCATTTAATTCACCCCTCCACTTT. It encodes CASSRDKPFNSPLHF.

This chain joins TRBV6-6 and TRBJ1-1, with unresolved D. CDR1 and CDR2 from the germline V gene are MNHNY and SVGAGI (reference sequence). The V gene lost 4 bases and the J gene lost 5 bases, with 11 bases spanning the gap. The CDR3 loop spans 13 amino acids. CDR3 region: CASSSWIGTEAFF. The CDR3 nucleotides are TGTGCCAGCAGTTCGTGGATAGGGACTGAAGCTTTCTTT.

The chain couples TRBV7-3 to TRBJ2-3; D is possibly TRBD2 (6 bases). This CDR3 has 14 residues. From germline, CDR1 is SGHTA and CDR2 FQGTGA. V was shortened by 4 bases and J by 5 bases, with 13 bases between the two germline ends. CDR3 region: CASSSLAVGDTQYF. The DNA of the CDR3 is TGTGCCAGCAGCTCGTTAGCGGTCGGAGATACGCAGTATTTT.

The chain recombines TRBV20-1 with TRBJ2-3; TRBD2 aligns across 9 bases. V dropped 6 bases and J dropped 1; count of bases not matched to a gene: 8. Germline V lookup: CDR1 DFQATT, CDR2 SNEGSKA (reference sequence). The length of the CDR3 is 15 residues. Written as DNA, the CDR3 is TGCAGTGCCCCAAGCCGGACTAGCGGCACAGATACGCAGTATTTT. It specifies CSAPSRTSGTDTQYF.

The rearrangement joins TRBV3-1 to TRBJ2-5; D tentatively fits TRBD1 or TRBD2 (5 bases each). Germline V gives CDR1 LGHDT, CDR2 YNNKEL (reference sequence). The germline V and J ends were trimmed by 2 bases and 13 bases, with 17 bases remaining between them. The length of the CDR3 is 13 residues. Written as DNA, the CDR3 is TGTGCCAGCAGCCAATCAAGGGACGGACCTCGGTACTTC. Translation gives CASSQSRDGPRYF.

The chain uses TRBV20-1 and TRBJ2-1; D is perhaps TRBD1 (6 bases). This CDR3 is built from 14 residues. Germline CDR1 is DFQATT and CDR2 is SNEGSKA (reference sequence). The CDR3 DNA reads TGCAGCCCCTTTGGTAGGGCCAGGGGTGATGAGCAGTTCTTC. This sequence encodes CSPFGRARGDEQFF.

Written as DNA, the CDR3 is TGTGCCAGCAGAGAAGGACAGGTCAGTTCCTACGAGCAGTACTTC. This encodes CASREGQVSSYEQYF. V and J are TRBV27 and TRBJ2-7; 7 bases line up with TRBD1. Germline V lookup: CDR1 MNHEY, CDR2 SMNVEV (reference sequence). With V trimmed by 6 bases and J by 1 base, 9 bases remained unmatched. This CDR3 is 15 amino acids long.

The table lists this clonotype with a few counts. V is TRBV19 and J is TRBJ1-1, with D perhaps TRBD1 (6 bases). V dropped 10 bases and J dropped 4 bases, with 10 bases sitting between them. The CDR3 loop spans 11 amino acids. CDR1 LNHDA and CDR2 SQIVND come from the germline V gene (reference sequence). CDR3 bases: TGTGCCACCGCACAGGGCACTGAAGCTTTCTTT. Translated: CATAQGTEAFF.

Points on this clonotype: One junction end disagrees with the germline gene, perhaps due to a read error. This chain uses TRBV20-1 with TRBJ2-5, with D perhaps matching TRBD1 or TRBD2 (5 bases each). Germline V lookup: CDR1 DFQATT, CDR2 SNEGSKA (reference sequence). The CDR3 is 16 amino acids. Written as DNA, the CDR3 is TGCAGTGCCAGAGGGTTTGGGGCCTTATCACAGGAGACCCAGTACTTC. Its protein product is CSARGFGALSQETQYF.

The chain uses TRBV19 and TRBJ1-4; no clear D gene. The ends were cut back, 5 bases at V and 7 bases at J, with 2 bases in the middle. The CDR3 spans 10 residues. Looked up from germline, CDR1 is LNHDA and CDR2 is SQIVND (reference sequence). The CDR3 protein is CASSREKLFF. Here the CDR3 DNA reads TGTGCCAGTAGTCGTGAAAAACTGTTTTTT. Variable domain in full (rest from reference TRBV19 and TRBJ1-4): DGGITQSPKYLFRKEGQNVTLSCEQNLNHDAMYWYRQDPGQGLRLIYYSQIVNDFQKGDIAEGYSVSREKKESFPLTVTSAQKNPTAFYLCASSREKLFFGSGTQLSVL.

The rearrangement uses TRBV20-1 and TRBJ1-1, with 9 positions matching TRBD1. The CDR3 is made up of 14 amino acids. The J segment lost 5 bases and the V segment lost 1 base, leaving 5 bases of the junction unmatched. Germline assignment: CDR1 DFQATT and CDR2 SNEGSKA (reference sequence). CDR3 nucleotide sequence: TGCAGTGCTAGAGCAGGGACAGGGAAAACTGAAGCTTTCTTT. It is translated as CSARAGTGKTEAFF.

The chain has TRBV5-1 and TRBJ2-1, with a tentative D call TRBD2 (6 bases). The CDR3 has 14 amino acids. Trimming took 4 bases from V and 6 from J, leaving 14 bases between them. CDR1 is SGHRS, CDR2 YFSETQ, per germline. The CDR3 nucleotides are TGCGCCAGCAGCCCCGGGAGACTGCTCAATGAGCAGTTCTTC. Protein sequence: CASSPGRLLNEQFF. Supplemented by reference TRBV5-1 and TRBJ2-1, the full variable domain reads KAGVTQTPRYLIKTRGQQVTLSCSPISGHRSVSWYQQTPGQGLQFLFEYFSETQRNKGNFPGRFSGRQFSNSRSEMNVSTLELGDSALYLCASSPGRLLNEQFFGPGTRLTVL.